This is a list of T cell receptor beta chains from one sample in a study of CD8 T cells in ankylosing spondylitis. TCRdb re-derived calls from the 5' RACE reads in MiXCR, one entry per CDR3 protein. In the table there are 150,000 to 200,000 distinct CDR3 sequences, around a sixth of which are singletons. The sequenced sample was blood, either unsorted or a sorted T cell fraction (not recorded which). These receptors were obtained from a male donor aged 5-29 years with ankylosing spondylitis or in good health (not recorded which). The CDR3 runs from the conserved cysteine through the conserved F or W. The D gene is left open where the match is weak. Not every row has a clone size; where given, it reads once, few, many or a size class.

>-|-|TRBJ2-6|TRBV27
TGTGCCAGCAGTTTAAAGGCAGGGGTTTCGTCTGGGGCCAACGTCCTGACTTTC
CASSLKAGVSSGANVLTF
>-|many|TRBJ2-1|TRBV24-1
TGTGCCACCAGTGATTTTCAGGGGCCTGGTGAGCAGTTCTTC
CATSDFQGPGEQFF
>TRBD2|-|TRBJ2-3|TRBV11-3
TGTGCCAGCAGCCCGCGGACTAGCGGGAGTTTTGCGGGTACCGGGGATACGCAGTATTTT
CASSPRTSGSFAGTGDTQYF
>TRBD1|many|TRBJ2-5|TRBV28
TGTGCCAGCAGTCCGACCGAGACAGGGTTTGGAGAGACCCAGTACTTC
CASSPTETGFGETQYF
>-|many|TRBJ2-3|TRBV2
TGTGCCAGCGGGTCTAGGCGAGATACGCAGTATTTT
CASGSRRDTQYF
>-|many|TRBJ2-1|TRBV5-1
TGCGCCAGCAGCTCCCAAGGGGGAGGTCATTACAATGAGCAGTTCTTC
CASSSQGGGHYNEQFF
>TRBD1|-|TRBJ2-3|TRBV20-1
TGCAGTGCTAGCTACAGGGGGGATACGCAGTATTTT
CSASYRGDTQYF
>-|-|TRBJ2-3|TRBV20-1
TGCAGTGCCATAGTTCCCGACGGTTTTACAGATACGCAGTATTTT
CSAIVPDGFTDTQYF
>-|many|TRBJ2-2|TRBV11-3
TGTGCCAGCAGGGTGAATTTCGGCGGGGAGCTGTTTTTT
CASRVNFGGELFF
>TRBD2|many|TRBJ2-1|TRBV7-2
TGTGCCAGCAGCACTCATAGCGGGGGATTTTACAATGAGCAGTTCTTC
CASSTHSGGFYNEQFF
>-|many|TRBJ2-2|TRBV12-3/TRBV12-4
TGTGCCAGCAGTTCAGGGAGGCACGGGGAGCTGTTTTTT
CASSSGRHGELFF
>TRBD1|many|TRBJ2-3|TRBV12-3/TRBV12-4
TGTGCCAGCAGCAGTAACCGGGACAGGACCACAGATACGCAGTATTTT
CASSSNRDRTTDTQYF
>-|many|TRBJ1-2|TRBV10-2
TGCGCCAGCAGTGAGTCGGCGGGGGGACACTATGGCTACACCTTC
CASSESAGGHYGYTF
>TRBD1|many|TRBJ1-1|TRBV19
TGTGCCAGTAGTAGGGGGACAGTGAACACTGAAGCTTTCTTT
CASSRGTVNTEAFF
>-|many|TRBJ2-4|TRBV5-1
TGCGCCAGCAGCTTTTTTCTGCCTAGCGCACATTCGACCAAAAACATTCAGTACTTC
CASSFFLPSAHSTKNIQYF
>TRBD2|-|TRBJ2-2|TRBV29-1
TGCAGCGTTTCACCGGACCGGACTAGCGGGAGGGTTAACACCGGGGAGCTGTTTTTT
CSVSPDRTSGRVNTGELFF
>-|-|TRBJ1-5|TRBV30
TGTGCCTGGGAAGATAAGGGAAGACGAAAACGGCCCCAGCATTTT
CAWEDKGRRKRPQHF
>-|many|TRBJ2-7|TRBV6-5
TGTGCCAGCAGTTACTCGAGGGCGAGGGGCTACGAGCAGTACTTC
CASSYSRARGYEQYF
>-|-|TRBJ2-7|TRBV20-1
TGCAGTGCTAGAAATCCAGCGGCCTCCTACGAGCAGTACTTC
CSARNPAASYEQYF
>-|-|TRBJ2-7|TRBV20-1
TGCAGTGCTAGAGGAGCGGCCTTCTCCTACGAGCAGTACTTC
CSARGAAFSYEQYF
>TRBD2|many|TRBJ2-4|TRBV12-3/TRBV12-4
TGTGCCAGCAGTTTAAGGTTAGCGGGAGCTCGGAACATTCAGTACTTC
CASSLRLAGARNIQYF
>-|many|TRBJ1-3|TRBV5-1
TGCGCCAGCAGCGCGGGACTGAACTCTGGAAACACCATATATTTT
CASSAGLNSGNTIYF
>TRBD2|many|TRBJ2-1|TRBV4-3
TGCGCCAGCAGCCAAGAGGGACTAGCAGGGGTTTACAATGAGCAGTTCTTC
CASSQEGLAGVYNEQFF
>-|few|TRBJ2-1|TRBV29-1
TGCAGCGTAGGACGGCGCCTCAATGAGCAGTTCTTC
CSVGRRLNEQFF
>-|many|TRBJ2-2|TRBV5-1
TGCGCCAGCACCATGTGGGGGGAAAACACCGGGGAGCTGTTTTTT
CASTMWGENTGELFF
>TRBD2|many|TRBJ2-1|TRBV4-3
TGCGCCAGCAGCCAAGGCCCTAGCGGGAGGGCTTTGCAGTTCTTC
CASSQGPSGRALQFF
>-|few|TRBJ2-7|TRBV29-1
TGCAGCGTTGAAGTAGCCTACGAGCAGTACTTC
CSVEVAYEQYF
>-|many|TRBJ2-3|TRBV10-3
TGTGCCATCAGTTCTGGACGGAGGAGCACAGATACGCAGTATTTT
CAISSGRRSTDTQYF
>-|many|TRBJ1-1|TRBV7-8
TGTGCCAGCAGCTTAGTTGCAGGGACGTACACTGAAGCTTTCTTT
CASSLVAGTYTEAFF
>-|many|TRBJ2-5|TRBV7-2
TGTGCCAGCAGCTTCCACGGGACAACCCAGTACTTC
CASSFHGTTQYF
>TRBD2|-|TRBJ2-1|TRBV5-4
TGTGCCATATCCTTAGCGGGAGGCGCCTACAATGAGCAGTTCTTC
CAISLAGGAYNEQFF
>-|many|TRBJ2-2|TRBV21-1
-
CATTVAGGNTGELFF
>TRBD2|many|TRBJ2-7|TRBV9
TGTGCCAGCAGCGTAGAAGGACTAGCTCTAAACGAGCAGTACTTC
CASSVEGLALNEQYF
>-|many|TRBJ1-1|TRBV29-1
TGCAGCGTTTCCGGGACAAGGAACACTGAAGCTTTCTTT
CSVSGTRNTEAFF
>-|many|TRBJ2-1|TRBV29-1
TGCAGCGCTTGGGCGGGAACCTCCTACAATGAGCAGTTCTTC
CSAWAGTSYNEQFF
>-|many|TRBJ1-5|TRBV27
TGTGCCAGCAGTTTTTGGCCCCAGCATTTT
CASSFWPQHF
>-|few|TRBJ2-3|TRBV5-4
TGTGCCAGCAGCCCCATTACGGGGACAGATACGCAGTATTTT
CASSPITGTDTQYF
>TRBD2|many|TRBJ2-7|TRBV20-1
TGCAGTGCTAGAGGGACTAGCGGAACCTACGAGCAGTACTTC
CSARGTSGTYEQYF
>-|many|TRBJ1-2|TRBV4-2
TGTGCCAGCAGCGCAAGTGGGACCTCGCACTATGGCTACACCTTC
CASSASGTSHYGYTF
>TRBD2|many|TRBJ2-1|TRBV5-1
TGCGCCACCTCGACCGGGACTAGCGAATACAATGAGCAGTTCTTC
CATSTGTSEYNEQFF
>-|many|TRBJ2-1|TRBV30
TGTGCCTGGAGTGTAGGGATCCACAATGAGCAGTTCTTC
CAWSVGIHNEQFF
>-|once|TRBJ1-1|TRBV5-1
TGCGCCAGCAGCTTGGGGTCAGAGGATGAAGCTTTCTTT
CASSLGSEDEAFF
>-|-|TRBJ2-7|TRBV6-5
TGTGCCAGCACCTACTCTGCCGTAACCTACGAGCAGTACTTC
CASTYSAVTYEQYF
>-|few|TRBJ1-2|TRBV20-1
TGCAGTGCTAGAGATCGTCAGTATTCGGATGGCTACACCTTC
CSARDRQYSDGYTF
>-|many|TRBJ2-4|TRBV6-2/TRBV6-3
TGTGCCAGCGGGGGGCGGGGAGCCAAAAACATTCAGTACTTC
CASGGRGAKNIQYF
>-|many|TRBJ2-7|TRBV7-9
TGTGCCAGCAGCTTAGTAGAGATGAGCTACGAGCAGTACTTC
CASSLVEMSYEQYF
>-|-|TRBJ2-7|TRBV4-3
TGCGCCAGCAGCAGGGCAGGGAAAGGCTACGAGCAGTACTTC
CASSRAGKGYEQYF
>TRBD2|many|TRBJ2-2|TRBV30
TGTGCCTGGAGTCCGGGACTAGCCGGGGAGCTGTTTTTT
CAWSPGLAGELFF
>TRBD2|-|TRBJ2-7|TRBV20-1
TGCAGTGCTAGAGTGGCGCTAGCGGATTACGAGCAGTACTTC
CSARVALADYEQYF
>TRBD1|few|TRBJ1-5|TRBV10-2
TGCGCCAGCAGTGAGGGGACAGTAAGCAATCAGCCCCAGCATTTT
CASSEGTVSNQPQHF
>TRBD1|-|TRBJ2-6|TRBV29-1
TGCAGCGTTGGGACAGGAAGGACATCTGGGGCCAACGTCCTGACTTTC
CSVGTGRTSGANVLTF
>-|many|TRBJ2-5|TRBV20-1
TGCAGTGCTAGTTTCCTGTACCAAGAGACCCAGTACTTC
CSASFLYQETQYF
>-|many|TRBJ2-1|TRBV11-2
TGTGCCAGCAGCTTAGATCGGCGAGACAATGAGCAGTTCTTC
CASSLDRRDNEQFF
>-|many|TRBJ2-1|TRBV24-1
TGTGCCACCAGTGATTTGGCTAGCGAGAACAATGAGCAGTTCTTC
CATSDLASENNEQFF
>TRBD1|few|TRBJ2-1|TRBV29-1
TGCAGCGTGGAAGGGACAGGATCCTACAATGAGCAGTTCTTC
CSVEGTGSYNEQFF
>-|many|TRBJ2-3|TRBV5-1
TGCGCCAGCAGCTTGGTCAAGGAGACAGATACGCAGTATTTT
CASSLVKETDTQYF
>-|many|TRBJ2-1|TRBV12-3/TRBV12-4
TGTGCCAGCAGTTTCGTAGATGAGCAGTTCTTC
CASSFVDEQFF
>TRBD1|many|TRBJ2-7|TRBV2
TGTGCCAGCAGTGGGGTCTCTCGGGACAGGGCCTCCTACGAGCAGTACTTC
CASSGVSRDRASYEQYF
>TRBD2|many|TRBJ2-3|TRBV5-6
TGTGCCAGCAGAAAGCTAGCGGAGACGCAGTATTTT
CASRKLAETQYF
>TRBD1|many|TRBJ1-2|TRBV6-5
TGTGCCAGCAGCCCAATAGACAGGGACTATGGCTACACCTTC
CASSPIDRDYGYTF